The 2 T cell receptor beta chains in this list originate from one sample, sequenced in a study of CD8 T cells in ankylosing spondylitis. Each CDR3 protein is one row after TCRdb ran MiXCR on the 5' RACE reads. The sample includes about 750,000 distinct CDR3 sequences, roughly 19% seen only once; the top ten take 15% to 20%. Study findings and constraints: A TCR beta motif of several highly homologous variants seemed to mark ankylosing spondylitis blood.

These receptors' targets are unknown. Source material: blood, either unsorted or a sorted T cell fraction (not recorded which). These receptors were obtained from a male donor with ankylosing spondylitis.

The chain joins TRBV19 to TRBJ1-2; D is unclear. CDR1 is LNHDA and CDR2 is SQIVND in the germline V gene (reference sequence). The CDR3 totals 17 residues. V shed 3 bases and J shed 9 bases, with 26 bases lying between them. The CDR3 bases are TGTGCCAGTAGTATTGATGGGTCGGACGGGAGTGTAGGGCGCTACACCTTC. This codes for CASSIDGSDGSVGRYTF.

This clonotype was observed a handful of times. The V gene is TRBV29-1, the J gene TRBJ2-2; no definite D call. The CDR3 extends over 11 amino acids. Looked up from germline, CDR1 is SQVTM and CDR2 is ANQGSEA. Trimming took off 4 bases at V and 7 bases at J, with 7 bases between the two ends. As DNA, the CDR3 is TGCAGCGTTGCGTGGAGCGGGGAGCTGTTTTTT. Translated: CSVAWSGELFF.